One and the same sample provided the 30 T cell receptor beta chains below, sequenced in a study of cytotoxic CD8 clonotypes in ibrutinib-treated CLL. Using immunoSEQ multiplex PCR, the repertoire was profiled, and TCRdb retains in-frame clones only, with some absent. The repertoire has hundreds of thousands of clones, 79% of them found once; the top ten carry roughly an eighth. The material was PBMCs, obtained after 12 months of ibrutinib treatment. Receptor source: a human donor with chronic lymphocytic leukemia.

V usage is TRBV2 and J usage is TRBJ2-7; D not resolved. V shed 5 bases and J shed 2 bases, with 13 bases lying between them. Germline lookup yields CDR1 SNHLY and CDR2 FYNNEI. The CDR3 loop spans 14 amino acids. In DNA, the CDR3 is TGTGCCAGCAGTCCGGTTTCGTTTGCCTACGAGCAGTACTTC. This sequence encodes CASSPVSFAYEQYF.

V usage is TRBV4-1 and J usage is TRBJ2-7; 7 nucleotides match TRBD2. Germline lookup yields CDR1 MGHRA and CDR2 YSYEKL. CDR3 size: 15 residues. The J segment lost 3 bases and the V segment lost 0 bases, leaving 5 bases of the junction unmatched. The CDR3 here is CASSQETREGYEQYF. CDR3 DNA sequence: TGCGCCAGCAGCCAAGAAACCAGGGAGGGCTACGAGCAGTACTTC.

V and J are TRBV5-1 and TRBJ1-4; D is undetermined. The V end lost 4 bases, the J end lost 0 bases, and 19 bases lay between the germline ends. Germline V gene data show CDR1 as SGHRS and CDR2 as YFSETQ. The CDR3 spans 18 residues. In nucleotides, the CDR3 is TGCGCCAGCAGCCTCGACATAGCACTAGTTGCAACTAATGAAAAACTGTTTTTT. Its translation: CASSLDIALVATNEKLFF.

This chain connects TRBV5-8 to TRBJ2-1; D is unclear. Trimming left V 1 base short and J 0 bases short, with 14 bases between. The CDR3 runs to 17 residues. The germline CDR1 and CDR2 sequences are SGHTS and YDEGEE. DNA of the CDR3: TGTGCCAGCAGCTTGTGGTCATCAGGAAGCTCCTACAATGAGCAGTTCTTC. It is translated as CASSLWSSGSSYNEQFF.

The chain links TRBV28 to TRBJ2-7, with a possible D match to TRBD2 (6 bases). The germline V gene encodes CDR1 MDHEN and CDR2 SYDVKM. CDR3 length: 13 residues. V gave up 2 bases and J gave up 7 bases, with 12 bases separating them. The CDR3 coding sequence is TGTGCCAGCAGTTTACCCGGGGGTGTGGAGCAGTACTTC. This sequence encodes CASSLPGGVEQYF.

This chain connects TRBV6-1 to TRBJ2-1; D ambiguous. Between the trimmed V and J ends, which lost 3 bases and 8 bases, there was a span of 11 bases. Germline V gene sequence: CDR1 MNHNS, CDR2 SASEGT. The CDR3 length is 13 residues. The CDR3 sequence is CASSEGIQDEQFF. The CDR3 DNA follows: TGTGCCAGCAGTGAGGGGATACAAGATGAGCAGTTCTTC.

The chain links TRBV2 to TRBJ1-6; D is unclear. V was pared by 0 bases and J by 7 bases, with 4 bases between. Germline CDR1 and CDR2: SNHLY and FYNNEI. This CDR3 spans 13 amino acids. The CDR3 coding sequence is TGTGCCAGCAGTGAAGCGCTCAATTCACCCCTCCACTTT. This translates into CASSEALNSPLHF.

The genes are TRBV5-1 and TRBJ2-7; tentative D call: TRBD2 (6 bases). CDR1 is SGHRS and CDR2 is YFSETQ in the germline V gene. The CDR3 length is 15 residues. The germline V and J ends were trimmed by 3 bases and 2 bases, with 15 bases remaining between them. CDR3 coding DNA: TGCGCCAGCAGCTCGTCAAGCGGGCCTCCCTACGAGCAGTACTTC. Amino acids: CASSSSSGPPYEQYF.

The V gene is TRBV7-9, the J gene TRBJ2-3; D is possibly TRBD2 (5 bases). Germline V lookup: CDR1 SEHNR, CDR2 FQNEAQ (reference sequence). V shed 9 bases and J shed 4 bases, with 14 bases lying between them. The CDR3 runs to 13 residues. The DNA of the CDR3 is TGTGCCAGAGAAGACTACGAGGCAGATACGCAGTATTTT. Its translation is CAREDYEADTQYF.

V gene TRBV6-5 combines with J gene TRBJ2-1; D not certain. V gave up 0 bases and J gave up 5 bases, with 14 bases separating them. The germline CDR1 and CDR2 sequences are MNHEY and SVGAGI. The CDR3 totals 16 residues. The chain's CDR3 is CASSYSNKPANNEQFF. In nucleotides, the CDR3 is TGTGCCAGCAGTTACTCTAATAAACCAGCGAACAATGAGCAGTTCTTC.

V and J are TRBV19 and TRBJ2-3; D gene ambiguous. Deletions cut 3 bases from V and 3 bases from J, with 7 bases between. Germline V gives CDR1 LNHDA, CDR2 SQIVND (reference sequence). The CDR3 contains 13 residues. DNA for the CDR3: TGTGCCAGTAGTATCAAATGGACAGATACGCAGTATTTT. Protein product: CASSIKWTDTQYF.

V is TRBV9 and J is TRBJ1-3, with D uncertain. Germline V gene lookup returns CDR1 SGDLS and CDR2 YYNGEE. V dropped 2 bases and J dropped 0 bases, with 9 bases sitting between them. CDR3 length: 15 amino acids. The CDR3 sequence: CASSVRADSGNTIYF. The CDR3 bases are TGTGCCAGCAGCGTTCGGGCAGACTCTGGAAACACCATATATTTT.

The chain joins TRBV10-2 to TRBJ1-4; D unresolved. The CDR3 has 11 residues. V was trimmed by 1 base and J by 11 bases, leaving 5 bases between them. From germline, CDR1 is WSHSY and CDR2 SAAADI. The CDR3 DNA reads TGCGCCAGCAGTGAGTGGGGTAAACTGTTTTTT. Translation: CASSEWGKLFF.

The CDR3 reads CASARTVDYEQYF. The CDR3 nucleotides read TGTGCCAGCGCAAGGACTGTTGACTACGAGCAGTACTTC. The chain links TRBV27 to TRBJ2-7, with D perhaps TRBD2 (5 bases). The CDR3 extends over 13 amino acids. Germline CDR1 MNHEY, CDR2 SMNVEV (reference sequence). V lost 8 bases and J 3 bases, leaving 14 bases between the germline ends.

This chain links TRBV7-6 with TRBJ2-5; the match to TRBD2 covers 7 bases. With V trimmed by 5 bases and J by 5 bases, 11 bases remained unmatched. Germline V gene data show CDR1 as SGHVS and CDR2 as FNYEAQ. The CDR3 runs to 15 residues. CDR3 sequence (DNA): TGTGCCAGCAGCACCAGCGGGGCGGGGGTTGAGACCCAGTACTTC. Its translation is CASSTSGAGVETQYF.

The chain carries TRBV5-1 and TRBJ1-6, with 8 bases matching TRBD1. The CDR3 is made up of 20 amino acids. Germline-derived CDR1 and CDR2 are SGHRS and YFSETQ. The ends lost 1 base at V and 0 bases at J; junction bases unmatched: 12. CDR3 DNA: TGCGCCAGCAGCTTGAAGGGCAGGGGGCGCCGAGGCTCCTATAATTCACCCCTCCACTTT. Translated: CASSLKGRGRRGSYNSPLHF.

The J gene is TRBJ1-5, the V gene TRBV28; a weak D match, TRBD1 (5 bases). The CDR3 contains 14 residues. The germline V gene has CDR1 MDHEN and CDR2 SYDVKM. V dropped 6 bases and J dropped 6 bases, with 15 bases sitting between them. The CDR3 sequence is CASSLGQEFQPQHF. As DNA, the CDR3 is TGTGCCAGCAGCCTCGGACAAGAATTTCAGCCCCAGCATTTT.

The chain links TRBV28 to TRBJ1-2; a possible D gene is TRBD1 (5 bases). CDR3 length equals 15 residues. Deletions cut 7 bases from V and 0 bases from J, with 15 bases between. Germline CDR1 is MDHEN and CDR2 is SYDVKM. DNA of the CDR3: TGTGCCAGCACCCCGGGGGGGACCGCTAACTATGGCTACACCTTC. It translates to CASTPGGTANYGYTF.

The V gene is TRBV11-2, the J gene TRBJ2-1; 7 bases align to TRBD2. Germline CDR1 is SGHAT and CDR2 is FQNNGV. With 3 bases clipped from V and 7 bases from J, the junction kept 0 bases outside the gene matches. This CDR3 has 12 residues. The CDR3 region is CASSFSGNEQFF. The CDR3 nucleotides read TGTGCCAGCAGCTTTAGCGGGAATGAGCAGTTCTTC. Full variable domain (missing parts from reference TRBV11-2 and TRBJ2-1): EAGVAQSPRYKIIEKRQSVAFWCNPISGHATLYWYQQILGQGPKLLIQFQNNGVVDDSQLPKDRFSAERLKGVDSTLKIQPAKLEDSAVYLCASSFSGNEQFFGPGTRLTVL.

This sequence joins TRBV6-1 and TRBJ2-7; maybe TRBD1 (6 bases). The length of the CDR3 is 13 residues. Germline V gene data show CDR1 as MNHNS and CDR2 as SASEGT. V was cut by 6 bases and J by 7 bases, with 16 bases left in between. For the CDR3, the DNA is TGTGCCAGCAGGGACGGACAGCTTTGGGAGCAGTACTTC. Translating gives CASRDGQLWEQYF.

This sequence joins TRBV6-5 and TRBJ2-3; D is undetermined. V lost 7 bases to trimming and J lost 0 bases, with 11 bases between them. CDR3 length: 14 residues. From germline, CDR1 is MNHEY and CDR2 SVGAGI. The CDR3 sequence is CASKRVLSTDTQYF. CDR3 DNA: TGTGCCAGCAAGAGAGTCCTTAGCACAGATACGCAGTATTTT.

As DNA, the CDR3 is TGCAGCGTGAGGGGGGCAACTAATGAAAAACTGTTTTTT. As protein: CSVRGATNEKLFF. The rearrangement joins TRBV29-1 to TRBJ1-4; possible D gene TRBD1, 6 bases. The germline gives CDR1 SQVTM, CDR2 ANQGSEA. Between the trimmed V and J ends, which lost 6 bases and 0 bases, there was a span of 8 bases. The CDR3 covers 13 residues.

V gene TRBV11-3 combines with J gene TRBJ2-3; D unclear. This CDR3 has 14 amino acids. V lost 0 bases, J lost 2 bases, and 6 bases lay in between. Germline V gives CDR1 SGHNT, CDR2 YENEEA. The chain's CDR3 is CASSLDPNTDTQYF. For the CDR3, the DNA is TGTGCCAGCAGCTTAGATCCTAACACAGATACGCAGTATTTT.

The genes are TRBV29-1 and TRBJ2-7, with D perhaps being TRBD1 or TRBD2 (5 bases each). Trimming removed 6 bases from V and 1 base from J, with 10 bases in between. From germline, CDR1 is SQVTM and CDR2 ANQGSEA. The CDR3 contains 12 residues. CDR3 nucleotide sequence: TGCAGCGTGAGGGACGTATCCTACGAGCAGTACTTC. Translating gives CSVRDVSYEQYF.

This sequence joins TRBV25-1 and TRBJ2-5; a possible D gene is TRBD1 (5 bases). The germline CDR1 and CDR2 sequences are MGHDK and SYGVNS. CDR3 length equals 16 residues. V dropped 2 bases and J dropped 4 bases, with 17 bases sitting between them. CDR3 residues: CASSEAGAPGRETQYF. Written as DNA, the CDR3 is TGTGCCAGCAGTGAAGCTGGGGCTCCAGGTCGAGAGACCCAGTACTTC. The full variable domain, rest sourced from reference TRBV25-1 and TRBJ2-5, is EADIYQTPRYLVIGTGKKITLECSQTMGHDKMYWYQQDPGMELHLIHYSYGVNSTEKGDLSSESTVSRIRTEHFPLTLESARPSHTSQYLCASSEAGAPGRETQYFGPGTRLLVL.

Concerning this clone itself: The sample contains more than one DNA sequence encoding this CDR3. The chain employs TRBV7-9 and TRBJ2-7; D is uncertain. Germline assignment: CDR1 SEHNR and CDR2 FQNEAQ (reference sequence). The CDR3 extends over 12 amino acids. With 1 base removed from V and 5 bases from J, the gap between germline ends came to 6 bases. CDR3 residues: CASSLVGDEQYF. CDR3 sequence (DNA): TGTGCCAGCAGCTTAGTTGGCGACGAGCAGTACTTC.

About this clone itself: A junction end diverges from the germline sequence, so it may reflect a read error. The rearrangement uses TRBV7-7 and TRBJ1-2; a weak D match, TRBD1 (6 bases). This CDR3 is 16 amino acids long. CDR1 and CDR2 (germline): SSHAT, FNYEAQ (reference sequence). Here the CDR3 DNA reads TGTGCTAGCACGAGATCCACAGGGATCCCCCTCTATGGCTACACCTTC. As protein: CASTRSTGIPLYGYTF. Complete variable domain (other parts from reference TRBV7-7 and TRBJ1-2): GAGVSQSPRYKVTKRGQDVTLRCDPISSHATLYWYQQALGQGPEFLTYFNYEAQPDKSGLPSDRFSAERPEGSISTLTIQRTEQRDSAMYRCASTRSTGIPLYGYTFGSGTRLTVV.

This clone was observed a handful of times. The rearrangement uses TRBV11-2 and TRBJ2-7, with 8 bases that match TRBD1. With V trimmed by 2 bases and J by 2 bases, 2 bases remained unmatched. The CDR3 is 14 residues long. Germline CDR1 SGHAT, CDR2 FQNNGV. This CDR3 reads CASSLLDRAYEQYF. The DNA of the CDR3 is TGTGCCAGCAGCTTACTGGACAGGGCCTACGAGCAGTACTTC. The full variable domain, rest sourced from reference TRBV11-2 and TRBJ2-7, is EAGVAQSPRYKIIEKRQSVAFWCNPISGHATLYWYQQILGQGPKLLIQFQNNGVVDDSQLPKDRFSAERLKGVDSTLKIQPAKLEDSAVYLCASSLLDRAYEQYFGPGTRLTVT.

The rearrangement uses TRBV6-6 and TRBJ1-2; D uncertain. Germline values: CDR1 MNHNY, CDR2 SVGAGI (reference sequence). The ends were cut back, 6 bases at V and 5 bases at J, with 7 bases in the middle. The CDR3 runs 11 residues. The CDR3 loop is CASSSRYGYTF. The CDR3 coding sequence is TGTGCCAGCAGCTCCCGTTATGGCTACACCTTC.

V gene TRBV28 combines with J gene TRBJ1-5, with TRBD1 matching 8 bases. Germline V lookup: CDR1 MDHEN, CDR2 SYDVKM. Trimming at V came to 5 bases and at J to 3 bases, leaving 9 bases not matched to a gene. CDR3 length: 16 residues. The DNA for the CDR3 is TGTGCCAGCAGTCCCATCGGACAGGGTGACAATCAGCCCCAGCATTTT. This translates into CASSPIGQGDNQPQHF.